Presented here are 29 T cell receptor beta chains from one specimen sequenced in a study of T cell responses to AZD1222 COVID-19 vaccine. Profiling relied on immunoSEQ multiplex PCR, and the TCRdb table lists in-frame clones only, not all of them. This sample carries approximately 110,000 clones, roughly 87% of them seen once, and the ten largest clones take about 5%. The sample in question was peripheral blood, obtained on day 0 of AZD1222 vaccination. The receptors come from an adult in good health.

J is TRBJ2-7 and V is TRBV4-3; 8 bases match TRBD1. V lost 0 bases to trimming and J lost 3 bases; unmatched junction nucleotides: 7. The germline CDR1 and CDR2 sequences are LGHNA and YSLEER. There are 16 residues in the CDR3. Here the CDR3 DNA reads TGCGCCAGCAGCCAAGAAATTGGACAGGGAAGCTACGAGCAGTACTTC. It yields the protein CASSQEIGQGSYEQYF.

The count of this clone is one. The genes are TRBV24-1 and TRBJ2-3; 7 nucleotides match TRBD2. Germline V lookup: CDR1 KGHDR, CDR2 SFDVKD. CDR3 size: 17 residues. V lost 4 bases to trimming and J lost 1 base; unmatched junction nucleotides: 10. CDR3 amino acids: CATSDRVTSEGTDTQYF. CDR3 DNA: TGTGCCACCAGTGACAGGGTTACTAGCGAGGGCACAGATACGCAGTATTTT.

The chain carries TRBV3-1 (or the pseudogene TRBV3-2) and TRBJ1-2; 7 bases agree with TRBD1. Per germline, CDR1 LGHDT and CDR2 YNNKEL (reference sequence). V shed 4 bases, J shed 3 bases, and the junction held 5 bases outside the gene matches. CDR3 length: 14 amino acids. The CDR3 DNA sequence: TGTGCCAGCAGCCTTCGACAGGGAGACTATGGCTACACCTTC. It codes for CASSLRQGDYGYTF.

As regards this clone: A much bigger clone sits one base away, suggesting this may be a read error. The chain recombines TRBV27 with TRBJ2-1, with 9 bases that match TRBD2. CDR3 size: 17 residues. After removal of 3 bases from V and 7 bases from J, the junction contained 13 bases not matched to a gene. Per germline, CDR1 MNHEY and CDR2 SMNVEV (reference sequence). CDR3 amino acids: CASSFRTRGGAGNEQFF. CDR3 DNA: TGTGCCAGCAGTTTTCGGACTCGCGGGGGGGCGGGGAATGAGCAGTTCTTC.

This chain links TRBV18 with TRBJ2-7; D is unresolved. Germline CDR1 KGHSH, CDR2 LQKENI. V was clipped by 3 bases and J by 2 bases, with 5 bases between them. The CDR3 totals 12 residues. Here the CDR3 DNA reads TGTGCCAGCTCACCCGTTACCTACGAGCAGTACTTC. Translation gives CASSPVTYEQYF.

This clone was seen a few times. The chain is built from TRBV11-2 and TRBJ2-3, with 8 bases fitting TRBD2. The V gene's germline CDR1 is SGHAT and CDR2 FQNNGV. V lost 3 bases and J lost 1; bases outside the gene matches: 0. The CDR3 runs 14 residues. The CDR3 DNA is TGTGCCAGCAGCTTGACTAGCGGCACAGATACGCAGTATTTT. Translated, it gives CASSLTSGTDTQYF.

The chain links TRBV5-6 to TRBJ2-1, with TRBD1 matching over 8 bases. Trimming cost V 4 bases and J 12 bases; bases outside gene matches: 12. CDR1 SGHDT and CDR2 YYEEEE come from the germline V gene. The CDR3 consists of 14 residues. DNA of the CDR3: TGTGCCAGCAGCCCTCGTACAGGGGGGCGGGGGCAGTTCTTC. It is translated as CASSPRTGGRGQFF.

This clone has only a few counts. The chain carries TRBV7-2 and TRBJ2-2; the D is unclear. CDR3 size: 13 residues. Germline lookup yields CDR1 SGHTA and CDR2 FQGNSA. V lost 0 bases and J lost 6, with 5 bases in between. CDR3 sequence: CASSLAYSGELFF. CDR3 bases: TGTGCCAGCAGCTTAGCGTATTCCGGGGAGCTGTTTTTT.

The rearrangement joins TRBV28 to TRBJ2-4, with D possibly matching TRBD2 (6 bases). CDR3 length: 18 amino acids. The germline V gene encodes CDR1 MDHEN and CDR2 SYDVKM. The germline V and J ends were trimmed by 7 bases and 0 bases, with 22 bases remaining between them. The CDR3 DNA follows: TGTGCCAGCAAGGGCGGGATCAGCTCCTACCTAGCCAAAAACATTCAGTACTTC. Its protein is CASKGGISSYLAKNIQYF.

V usage is TRBV3-1 (or the pseudogene TRBV3-2) and J usage is TRBJ2-2; TRBD1 is a possible D gene (5 bases). The V gene lost 4 bases and the J gene lost 8 bases, with 8 bases spanning the gap. The CDR3 sequence is 12 residues long. CDR1 LGHDT and CDR2 YNNKEL come from the germline V gene (reference sequence). The CDR3, as DNA: TGTGCCAGCAGCCCCCCAGGGGGGGAGCTGTTTTTT. Encoded protein: CASSPPGGELFF.

This chain uses TRBV28 with TRBJ2-2; TRBD2 is a possible D gene (5 bases). V was clipped by 7 bases and J by 2 bases, with 11 bases between them. The germline CDR1 and CDR2 sequences are MDHEN and SYDVKM. The CDR3 is made up of 14 amino acids. The CDR3, as DNA: TGTGCCAGCATCATTAGCGCAAACACCGGGGAGCTGTTTTTT. Translation: CASIISANTGELFF. The full variable domain, with the rest looked up from reference TRBV28 and TRBJ2-2, is DVKVTQSSRYLVKRTGEKVFLECVQDMDHENMFWYRQDPGLGLRLIYFSYDVKMKEKGDIPEGYSVSREKKERFSLILESASTNQTSMYLCASIISANTGELFFGEGSRLTVL.

CDR3 sequence: CASSMTGLSEQYF. CDR3 sequence (DNA): TGTGCCAGTAGTATGACAGGGCTTAGCGAGCAGTACTTC. The V call is TRBV19, the J call TRBJ2-7, with 7 bases aligning to TRBD1. The germline gives CDR1 LNHDA, CDR2 SQIVND (reference sequence). The length of the CDR3 is 13 residues. Trimming took 3 bases from V and 6 from J; bases not matched to a gene: 5.

V and J are TRBV25-1 and TRBJ1-4; TRBD1 matches at 10 bases. Germline V gene sequence: CDR1 MGHDK, CDR2 SYGVNS. This CDR3 region has 17 residues. V lost 0 bases and J lost 6; bases outside the gene matches: 7. CDR3 residues: CASSEYGGGTGDEKLFF. The CDR3, as DNA: TGTGCCAGCAGTGAATATGGGGGCGGGACAGGGGATGAAAAACTGTTTTTT.

V gene TRBV30 combines with J gene TRBJ1-1; a possible D gene is TRBD1 (5 bases). The CDR3 consists of 13 residues. V lost 3 bases, J lost 1 base, and 9 bases lay in between. The V gene's germline CDR1 is GTSNPN and CDR2 SVGIG (reference sequence). CDR3 bases: TGTGCCTGGAGCCGGGGCTCGAACACTGAAGCTTTCTTT. It translates to CAWSRGSNTEAFF.

This clone was found a few times. The genes are TRBV5-4 and TRBJ2-3, with D possibly TRBD2 on 5 matching bases. This CDR3 contains 16 residues. Germline CDR1 reads SGHNT; CDR2 reads YYREEE (reference sequence). V lost 5 bases to trimming and J lost 2 bases, with 18 bases between them. This CDR3 is CASRLDWRDTTDTQYF. For the CDR3, the DNA is TGTGCCAGCAGACTAGACTGGCGCGATACCACAGATACGCAGTATTTT.

This clone has only one observation. This chain links TRBV27 with TRBJ1-1, with 7 positions matching TRBD1. The J segment lost 3 bases and the V segment lost 8 bases, leaving 15 bases of the junction unmatched. CDR3 length equals 16 residues. Germline-derived CDR1 and CDR2 are MNHEY and SMNVEV (reference sequence). The CDR3 sequence: CASYRSRAGGDTEAFF. The CDR3 nucleotides are TGTGCCAGCTACCGCTCCCGGGCAGGGGGGGACACTGAAGCTTTCTTT.

The rearrangement uses TRBV19 and TRBJ1-1; a weak D match, TRBD1 (6 bases). There are 14 residues in the CDR3. Trimming took off 3 bases at V and 5 bases at J, with 13 bases between the two ends. Germline CDR1 and CDR2: LNHDA and SQIVND (reference sequence). The CDR3 DNA follows: TGTGCCAGTAGTATTCCAGGGGTGACGACTGAAGCTTTCTTT. As protein: CASSIPGVTTEAFF.

This chain links TRBV7-8 with TRBJ1-4; TRBD1 is a possible D gene (5 bases). The ends were cut back, 2 bases at V and 4 bases at J, with 14 bases in the middle. This CDR3 contains 16 residues. Germline V gene sequence: CDR1 SGHVS, CDR2 FQNEAQ. CDR3 bases: TGTGCCAGCAGCTTACGTACGACAGCTATTAATGAAAAACTGTTTTTT. Its translation: CASSLRTTAINEKLFF.

This chain connects TRBV19 to TRBJ2-7; D possibly corresponds to TRBD1 (5 bases). Germline values: CDR1 LNHDA, CDR2 SQIVND (reference sequence). Between the trimmed V and J ends, which lost 6 bases and 0 bases, there was a span of 12 bases. This CDR3 has 14 amino acids. The CDR3 DNA follows: TGTGCCAGTAGCTGGACATTCAGCTCCTACGAGCAGTACTTC. This sequence encodes CASSWTFSSYEQYF. The full variable domain, in which reference TRBV19 and TRBJ2-7 provide the parts outside the CDR3, is DGGITQSPKYLFRKEGQNVTLSCEQNLNHDAMYWYRQDPGQGLRLIYYSQIVNDFQKGDIAEGYSVSREKKESFPLTVTSAQKNPTAFYLCASSWTFSSYEQYFGPGTRLTVT.

V usage is TRBV28 and J usage is TRBJ1-5; 12 nucleotides match TRBD1. The germline CDR1 and CDR2 sequences are MDHEN and SYDVKM. The V gene end was trimmed by 6 bases and the J gene end by 0 bases; junction bases not matched to a gene: 15. The CDR3 loop spans 20 amino acids. Here the CDR3 DNA reads TGTGCCAGCAGCCAACACCGAGGGACAGGGGGCGCATTTAGCAATCAGCCCCAGCATTTT. It encodes CASSQHRGTGGAFSNQPQHF.

This chain joins TRBV10-3 and TRBJ2-2; D gene ambiguous. V lost 0 bases to trimming and J lost 5 bases, with 7 bases between them. CDR1 is ENHRY, CDR2 SYGVKD, per germline. The CDR3 has 14 residues. The CDR3 is CAISESLETGELFF. For the CDR3, the DNA is TGTGCCATCAGTGAGTCGTTGGAGACCGGGGAGCTGTTTTTT.

The V call is TRBV6-2 or TRBV6-3, the J call TRBJ2-3; D uncertain. The V end lost 6 bases, the J end lost 0 bases, and 10 bases lay between the germline ends. The germline gives CDR1 MNHEY, CDR2 SVGEGT. The CDR3 is made up of 14 amino acids. CDR3 protein: CASSLVISTDTQYF. The DNA of the CDR3 is TGTGCCAGCAGCCTCGTAATAAGCACAGATACGCAGTATTTT.

The rearrangement links TRBV9 to TRBJ2-7; a weak D match, TRBD1 (6 bases). The V end was cut by 0 bases, the J end by 1 base, with 11 bases between. CDR1 and CDR2 (germline): SGDLS, YYNGEE. CDR3 size: 15 residues. Here the CDR3 DNA reads TGTGCCAGCAGCGTAGAAGGGCAGGGGTCCTACGAGCAGTACTTC. It is translated as CASSVEGQGSYEQYF.

This chain links TRBV13 with TRBJ1-4; weak D call: TRBD1 (5 bases). Trimming stripped 5 bases from V and 6 bases from J, with 13 bases between. CDR1 is PRHDT and CDR2 is FYEKMQ in the germline V gene (reference sequence). This CDR3 has 14 amino acids. The CDR3 coding sequence is TGTGCCAGCAGCCATCGGGACGGGGATGAAAAACTGTTTTTT. Amino acids: CASSHRDGDEKLFF.

The V and J genes are TRBV6-5 and TRBJ1-2; D gene uncertain. Germline CDR1 and CDR2: MNHEY and SVGAGI. Trimming removed 5 bases from V and 4 bases from J, with 17 bases in between. The CDR3 has 15 amino acids. The CDR3 DNA sequence: TGTGCCAGCAGTCCGAACCTTTCCCCCGCCTATGGCTACACCTTC. This gives the protein CASSPNLSPAYGYTF.

The V call is TRBV5-1, the J call TRBJ1-3; 7 nucleotides line up with TRBD1. The CDR3 is made up of 15 amino acids. Per the germline V gene, CDR1 is SGHRS and CDR2 is YFSETQ. Germline trimming cut 3 bases from V and 2 bases from J; bases unmatched to any gene: 5. The CDR3 loop reads CASSSEGAAGNTIYF. In DNA, the CDR3 is TGCGCCAGCAGCTCAGAGGGGGCTGCTGGAAACACCATATATTTT.

The V gene is TRBV28, the J gene TRBJ2-6; D possibly corresponds to TRBD1 (7 bases). From germline, CDR1 is MDHEN and CDR2 SYDVKM. This CDR3 is built from 16 residues. Trimming stripped 3 bases from V and 1 base from J, with 10 bases between. Here the CDR3 DNA reads TGTGCCAGCAGTTTCGCGGGACAGTCTGGGGCCAACGTCCTGACTTTC. Its protein is CASSFAGQSGANVLTF.

In its sample, this clone was seen once. The chain employs TRBV5-1 and TRBJ2-7; D gene uncertain. CDR3 length: 14 amino acids. V lost 2 bases to trimming and J lost 0 bases, with 9 bases between them. Per the germline V gene, CDR1 is SGHRS and CDR2 is YFSETQ. The CDR3 nucleotides are TGCGCCAGCAGCTTCGCCCCAGGCTCCTACGAGCAGTACTTC. Its translation: CASSFAPGSYEQYF.

This chain connects TRBV6-5 to TRBJ2-3, with D unclear. The CDR3 contains 14 residues. With 6 bases removed from V and 1 base from J, the gap between germline ends came to 11 bases. CDR1 and CDR2 from the germline V gene are MNHEY and SVGAGI. The CDR3 DNA follows: TGTGCCAGCAGCCTACAGCGAGGCACAGATACGCAGTATTTT. This translates into CASSLQRGTDTQYF.